The 4 T cell receptor beta chains given below trace back to one sample, sequenced in a study of human T cells and chemical hapten exposure. Time point here: pre-sensitization, week 0. The treatment is: therapeutic diphenylcyclopropenone sensitization with weekly scalp DPC. A single record per CDR3 protein comes from TCRdb applying MiXCR to the RACE reads. The data contain tens of thousands of distinct CDR3 sequences, roughly 6.7% of them singletons. Specimen: whole blood, collected in connection with sensitization to the hapten diphenylcyclopropenone (DPC). The receptors here all came from a woman aged 30 to 39 with alopecia areata. Some clones in this sample may be carry-over from other donors' samples.

This clonotype was counted at least ten times. The genes are TRBV29-1 and TRBJ1-4; the match to TRBD1 covers 10 bases. The CDR3 covers 13 residues. Trimming took 4 bases from V and 7 from J; bases not matched to a gene: 3. In germline, CDR1 is SQVTM, CDR2 ANQGSEA. The CDR3 sequence: CSVGDRGGEKLFF. CDR3 DNA sequence: TGCAGCGTTGGGGACAGGGGTGGTGAAAAACTGTTTTTT.

This clonotype was observed many times. This chain uses TRBV7-9 with TRBJ1-2, with D hard to call. The CDR3 covers 15 residues. Trimming pared 5 bases from V and 0 bases from J, leaving 13 bases between. CDR1 and CDR2 from the germline V gene are SEHNR and FQNEAQ (reference sequence). CDR3 DNA: TGTGCCAGCAGCATCTTTTCCCGAGCTAACTATGGCTACACCTTC. Its translation: CASSIFSRANYGYTF. The entire variable domain, with the rest obtained from reference TRBV7-9 and TRBJ1-2, is as follows: DTGVSQNPRHKITKRGQNVTFRCDPISEHNRLYWYRQTLGQGPEFLTYFQNEAQLEKSRLLSDRFSAERPKGSFSTLEIQRTEQGDSAMYLCASSIFSRANYGYTFGSGTRLTVV.

This clonotype came up many times. The chain combines TRBV5-1 with TRBJ2-2; no clear D gene. Deletions cut 2 bases from V and 0 bases from J, with 11 bases between. This CDR3 is 16 amino acids long. Germline loops: CDR1 SGHRS, CDR2 YFSETQ. This CDR3 is CASSFLPVANTGELFF. Here the CDR3 DNA reads TGCGCCAGCAGCTTCTTACCGGTCGCGAACACCGGGGAGCTGTTTTTT. The complete variable domain, with remaining parts taken from reference TRBV5-1 and TRBJ2-2, reads KAGVTQTPRYLIKTRGQQVTLSCSPISGHRSVSWYQQTPGQGLQFLFEYFSETQRNKGNFPGRFSGRQFSNSRSEMNVSTLELGDSALYLCASSFLPVANTGELFFGEGSRLTVL.

This clonotype came up many times. The V call is TRBV3-1, the J call TRBJ1-1; 8 bases line up with TRBD1. CDR3 length: 18 amino acids. From germline, CDR1 is LGHDT and CDR2 YNNKEL (reference sequence). V shed 5 bases and J 2 bases; nucleotides not matched to a gene: 16. CDR3 sequence reads: CASSTPPGQDWGNTEAFF. The CDR3 DNA follows: TGTGCCAGCAGCACACCTCCGGGACAGGATTGGGGAAACACTGAAGCTTTCTTT.